The 5 T cell receptor beta chains presented below share a single source sample, sequenced in a study of T cell responses to AZD1222 COVID-19 vaccine. TCRdb's copy holds only in-frame clones and misses some; the assay was immunoSEQ multiplex PCR. Counted here are roughly 100,000 clones, more than 75% occurring once; the ten biggest clones make up about 9.7%. Specimen: peripheral blood, collected on day 0 of AZD1222 vaccination. The receptors were gathered from an adult in good health.

In nucleotides, the CDR3 is TGCAGCGTCTCAGGGGTTGAAGCTTTCTTT. Translated, it gives CSVSGVEAFF. This chain joins TRBV29-1 and TRBJ1-1, with D perhaps TRBD1 (6 bases). The CDR3 covers 10 residues. Trimming removed 6 bases from V and 7 bases from J, with 9 bases in between. Looked up from germline, CDR1 is SQVTM and CDR2 is ANQGSEA. Full variable domain (missing parts from reference TRBV29-1 and TRBJ1-1): SAVISQKPSRDICQRGTSLTIQCQVDSQVTMMFWYRQQPGQSLTLIATANQGSEATYESGFVIDKFPISRPNLTFSTLTVSNMSPEDSSIYLCSVSGVEAFFGQGTRLTVV.

The chain combines TRBV28 with TRBJ1-4; possibly TRBD1 for D (5 bases). The germline V and J ends were trimmed by 7 bases and 1 base, with 16 bases remaining between them. CDR3 length equals 16 residues. Looked up from germline, CDR1 is MDHEN and CDR2 is SYDVKM. Here the CDR3 DNA reads TGTGCCAGCAATTCGATAGGGGTCGGAACTAATGAAAAACTGTTTTTT. As protein: CASNSIGVGTNEKLFF.

The chain has TRBV7-2 and TRBJ2-1; 10 bases agree with TRBD2. V was pared by 5 bases and J by 0 bases, with 13 bases of the junction left unmatched. Per germline, CDR1 SGHTA and CDR2 FQGNSA. The CDR3 extends over 19 amino acids. The CDR3 region is CASSRTSGASPSSYNEQFF. DNA for the CDR3: TGTGCCAGCAGCCGGACTAGCGGAGCTTCTCCTAGCTCCTACAATGAGCAGTTCTTC.

This chain links TRBV6-5 with TRBJ2-7; TRBD1 matches 8 bases. This CDR3 region has 12 residues. With 11 bases clipped from V and 4 bases from J, the junction kept 7 bases outside the gene matches. Per germline, CDR1 MNHEY and CDR2 SVGAGI. The CDR3 here is CAAGTGVYEQYF. As DNA, the CDR3 is TGTGCCGCCGGGACAGGAGTTTACGAGCAGTACTTC.

CDR3 in amino acids: CASSPHRGDEQYF. In nucleotides, the CDR3 is TGTGCCTCGTCCCCACACAGGGGGGACGAGCAGTACTTC. The gene calls are TRBV12-3 or TRBV12-4 and TRBJ2-7; 8 bases are shared with TRBD1. The CDR3 spans 13 residues. J was trimmed by 5 bases and V by 11 bases; bases with no gene match: 11.